This entry describes one TCR beta chain. What it binds is unknown. The sample is drawn from a study of beta chain features in type 1 diabetes. General study results and limits: Moderate yet significant TCRB CDR3 shortening was seen in Type 1 diabetes patients in all four CD4+ subsets. Type 1 diabetes patients had VDJ junctions that carried fewer insertions and more deletions.

TCRB transcripts that were expressed got sequenced, as all of the isolated RNA had been reverse transcribed. The data were produced by immunoSEQ multiplex PCR, yet TCRdb's version contains in-frame clones alone and is incomplete. The sample shows 150,000 to 200,000 clones, almost 65% of them seen only once. Donors contributed one heparinised blood draw apiece, averaging about 120 mL. This sequence was found in a man aged 25 to 45 with type 1 diabetes. The sequenced sample was naive CD4+ T cells from blood.

The CDR3 nucleotides are TGTGCCAGCAGCTTGTCCCTAGAGCCGAACAATCAGCCCCAGCATTTT. Residues: CASSLSLEPNNQPQHF. The chain employs TRBV5-6 and TRBJ1-5; D gene ambiguous. This CDR3 is 16 amino acids long. Between the trimmed V and J ends, which lost 1 base and 3 bases, there was a span of 14 bases. Germline CDR1 SGHDT, CDR2 YYEEEE.